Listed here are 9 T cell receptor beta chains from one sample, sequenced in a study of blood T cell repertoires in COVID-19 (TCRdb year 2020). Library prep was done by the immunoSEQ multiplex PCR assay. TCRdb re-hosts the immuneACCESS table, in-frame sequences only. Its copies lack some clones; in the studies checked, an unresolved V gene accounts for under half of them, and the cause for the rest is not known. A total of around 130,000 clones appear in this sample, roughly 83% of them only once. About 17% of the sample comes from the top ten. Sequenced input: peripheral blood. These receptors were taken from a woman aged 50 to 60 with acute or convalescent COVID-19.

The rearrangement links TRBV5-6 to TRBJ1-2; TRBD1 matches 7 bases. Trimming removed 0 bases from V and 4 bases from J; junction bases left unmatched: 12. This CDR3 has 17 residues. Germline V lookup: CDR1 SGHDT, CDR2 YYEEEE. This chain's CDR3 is CASSLVGGETTIYGYTF. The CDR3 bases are TGTGCCAGCAGCTTGGTAGGGGGCGAAACTACTATCTATGGCTACACCTTC.

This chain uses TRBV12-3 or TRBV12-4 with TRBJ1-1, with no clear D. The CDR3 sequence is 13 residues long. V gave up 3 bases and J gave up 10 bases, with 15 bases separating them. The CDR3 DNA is TGTGCCAGCAGTTTCGTGGGGAGTTCTAGAGCTTTCTTT. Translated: CASSFVGSSRAFF.

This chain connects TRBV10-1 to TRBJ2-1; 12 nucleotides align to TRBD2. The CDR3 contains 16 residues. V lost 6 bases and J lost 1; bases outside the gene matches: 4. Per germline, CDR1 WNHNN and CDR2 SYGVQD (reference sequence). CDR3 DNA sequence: TGCGCCAGCAGCCTAGCGGGGGGGCCATCCTACAATGAGCAGTTCTTC. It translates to CASSLAGGPSYNEQFF.

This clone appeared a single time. DNA for the CDR3: TGTGCCAGCAGCAACCTGGGGGGGCGGGAGACCCAGTACTTC. Encoded protein: CASSNLGGRETQYF. The rearrangement joins TRBV5-4 to TRBJ2-5, with TRBD2 as a possible D gene (7 bases). The germline CDR1 and CDR2 sequences are SGHNT and YYREEE (reference sequence). The V gene lost 4 bases and the J gene lost 5 bases, with 15 bases spanning the gap. The CDR3 is made up of 14 amino acids. Based on the CDR3 plus reference TRBV5-4 and TRBJ2-5, the full variable domain is ETGVTQSPTHLIKTRGQQVTLRCSSQSGHNTVSWYQQALGQGPQFIFQYYREEENGRGNFPPRFSGLQFPNYSSELNVNALELDDSALYLCASSNLGGRETQYFGPGTRLLVL.

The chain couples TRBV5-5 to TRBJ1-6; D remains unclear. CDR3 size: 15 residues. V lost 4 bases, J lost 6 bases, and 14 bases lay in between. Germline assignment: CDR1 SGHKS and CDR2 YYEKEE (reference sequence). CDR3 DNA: TGTGCCAGCAGCGCGAAGAACAGTCTTAATTCACCCCTCCACTTT. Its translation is CASSAKNSLNSPLHF.

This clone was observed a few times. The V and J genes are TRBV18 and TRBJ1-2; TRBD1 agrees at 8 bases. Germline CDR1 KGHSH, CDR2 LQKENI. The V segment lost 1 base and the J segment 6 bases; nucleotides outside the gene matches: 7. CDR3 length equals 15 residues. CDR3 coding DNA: TGTGCCAGCTCACCACTGACAGGGGCAAGAGATGGCTACACCTTC. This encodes CASSPLTGARDGYTF.

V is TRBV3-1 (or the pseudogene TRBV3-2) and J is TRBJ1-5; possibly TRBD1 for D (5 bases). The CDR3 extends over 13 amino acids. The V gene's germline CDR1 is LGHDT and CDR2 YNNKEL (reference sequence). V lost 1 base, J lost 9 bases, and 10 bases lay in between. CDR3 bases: TGTGCCAGCAGCCAAGTTCGGGGGTCGCCCCAGCATTTT. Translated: CASSQVRGSPQHF.

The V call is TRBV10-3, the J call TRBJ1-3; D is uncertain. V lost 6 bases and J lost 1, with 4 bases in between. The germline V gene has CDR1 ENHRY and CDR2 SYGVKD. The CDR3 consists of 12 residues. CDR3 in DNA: TGTGCCATCAGGGCATCTGGAAACACCATATATTTT. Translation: CAIRASGNTIYF.

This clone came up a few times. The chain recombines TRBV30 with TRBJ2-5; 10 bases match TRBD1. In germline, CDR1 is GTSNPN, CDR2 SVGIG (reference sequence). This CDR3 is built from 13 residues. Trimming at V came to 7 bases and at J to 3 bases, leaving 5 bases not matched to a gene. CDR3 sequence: CASDGTGEETQYF. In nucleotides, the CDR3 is TGTGCCTCCGACGGGACAGGGGAAGAGACCCAGTACTTC.